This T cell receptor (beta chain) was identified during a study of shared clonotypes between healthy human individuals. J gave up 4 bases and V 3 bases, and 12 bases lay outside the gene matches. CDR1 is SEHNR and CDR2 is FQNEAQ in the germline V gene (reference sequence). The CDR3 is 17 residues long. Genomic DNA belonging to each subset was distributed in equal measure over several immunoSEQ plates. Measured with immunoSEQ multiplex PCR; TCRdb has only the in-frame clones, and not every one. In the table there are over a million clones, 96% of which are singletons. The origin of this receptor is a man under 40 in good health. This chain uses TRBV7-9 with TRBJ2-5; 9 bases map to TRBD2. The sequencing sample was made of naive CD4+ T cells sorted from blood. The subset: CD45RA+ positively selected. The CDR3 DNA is TGTGCCAGCAGCTTTGGCGGCGGCGGGAGGGCCTTAGAGACCCAGTACTTC. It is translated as CASSFGGGGRALETQYF.